These 27 T cell receptor beta chains came from one sample sequenced in a study of T cells in localized non-small cell lung cancer. Generated by immunoSEQ multiplex PCR, the TCRdb table keeps only in-frame clones and is missing some. The sample includes roughly 4,500 clones, around a fifth of them seen just once. The sequences come from lung tumor tissue, collected before any cancer treatment. These receptors all come from a female donor older than 55 with stage I lung adenocarcinoma.

The genes are TRBV18 and TRBJ1-1; D possibly corresponds to TRBD1 (6 bases). This CDR3 contains 15 residues. With 2 bases removed from V and 6 bases from J, the gap between germline ends came to 16 bases. The germline V gene encodes CDR1 KGHSH and CDR2 LQKENI. Here the CDR3 DNA reads TGTGCCAGCTCACCAAATAGCAACAGGGACCCTGAAGCTTTCTTT. As protein: CASSPNSNRDPEAFF.

The chain recombines TRBV29-1 with TRBJ2-1, with D possibly being TRBD1 (6 bases). Germline CDR1 and CDR2: SQVTM and ANQGSEA. The CDR3 has 13 amino acids. V was cut by 5 bases and J by 0 bases, with 8 bases left in between. CDR3 residues: CSVRQDSYNEQFF. CDR3 nucleotides: TGCAGCGTTCGACAGGACTCCTACAATGAGCAGTTCTTC.

This chain uses TRBV19 with TRBJ1-5, with D maybe TRBD1 (6 bases). This CDR3 is 15 amino acids long. With 7 bases removed from V and 4 bases from J, the gap between germline ends came to 17 bases. Looked up from germline, CDR1 is LNHDA and CDR2 is SQIVND (reference sequence). CDR3 sequence (DNA): TGTGCCAGTAATGAAGGGGTAAGGGGGAATCAGCCCCAGCATTTT. Amino acids: CASNEGVRGNQPQHF.

This rearrangement joins TRBV15 to TRBJ1-2; no clear D. This CDR3 region has 14 residues. V was shortened by 0 bases and J by 5 bases, with 10 bases between the two germline ends. The germline CDR1 and CDR2 sequences are LNHNV and YYDKDF (reference sequence). CDR3: CATSRDLTDYGYTF. CDR3 bases: TGTGCCACCAGCAGAGATCTCACAGATTATGGCTACACCTTC.

The chain recombines TRBV11-3 with TRBJ1-2; D is perhaps TRBD1 (5 bases). This CDR3 has 14 residues. Germline CDR1 is SGHNT and CDR2 is YENEEA. V lost 5 bases to trimming and J lost 4 bases, with 14 bases between them. The CDR3 bases are TGTGCCAGCAGCCTCGGGGGGTCCCGCTATGGCTACACCTTC. As protein: CASSLGGSRYGYTF.

This chain connects TRBV19 to TRBJ2-2; a possible D gene is TRBD1 (7 bases). The CDR3 is made up of 15 amino acids. V lost 7 bases and J 8 bases, leaving 20 bases between the germline ends. The germline gives CDR1 LNHDA, CDR2 SQIVND (reference sequence). The CDR3 sequence: CASILRAGGSGELFF. The CDR3 DNA sequence: TGTGCCAGTATCCTCAGGGCAGGGGGGAGTGGGGAGCTGTTTTTT.

This clone was counted between two and nine times. The gene calls are TRBV18 and TRBJ1-2, with D tentatively TRBD1 (5 bases). CDR1 is KGHSH and CDR2 is LQKENI in the germline V gene. Trimming stripped 2 bases from V and 7 bases from J, with 8 bases between. The CDR3 extends over 12 amino acids. CDR3 region: CASSPVGTGYTF. In DNA form, the CDR3 reads TGTGCCAGCTCACCAGTAGGGACTGGCTACACCTTC.

Judged by abundance, this clone is medium-sized. This chain uses TRBV11-3 with TRBJ1-3; 7 bases map to TRBD1. CDR3 length: 16 residues. J lost 2 bases, V lost 3 bases, and 7 bases had no gene match. Germline loops: CDR1 SGHNT, CDR2 YENEEA. The CDR3 loop is CASSFRQGGAGNTIYF. As DNA, the CDR3 is TGTGCCAGCAGCTTTCGACAGGGAGGGGCTGGAAACACCATATATTTT.

This clone showed up just a few times. V and J are TRBV11-3 and TRBJ2-4, with 7 bases that match TRBD1. The CDR3 is made up of 14 amino acids. Germline CDR1 is SGHNT and CDR2 is YENEEA. The V and J ends lost 4 bases and 3 bases, in that order; junction bases with no gene match: 3. CDR3 sequence reads: CASSWDSHKNIQYF. In DNA form, the CDR3 reads TGTGCCAGCAGCTGGGACAGCCACAAAAACATTCAGTACTTC. Drawing the rest from reference TRBV11-3 and TRBJ2-4, the complete variable domain is EAGVVQSPRYKIIEKKQPVAFWCNPISGHNTLYWYLQNLGQGPELLIRYENEEAVDDSQLPKDRFSAERLKGVDSTLKIQPAELGDSAVYLCASSWDSHKNIQYFGAGTRLSVL.

The chain joins TRBV11-3 to TRBJ2-7, with TRBD2 identical over 8 bases. CDR1 and CDR2 (germline): SGHNT, YENEEA. V trimming: 3 bases; J trimming: 2 bases; junction bases outside the gene matches: 3. The CDR3 extends over 14 amino acids. CDR3 nucleotides: TGTGCCAGCAGCTTCGCGGGAGGCGCCTACGAGCAGTACTTC. Amino acid sequence: CASSFAGGAYEQYF.

Many counts were recorded for this clone. The chain employs TRBV11-3 and TRBJ2-3, with D tentatively TRBD2 (6 bases). Trimming cost V 3 bases and J 1 base, with 14 bases left between them. Germline V gives CDR1 SGHNT, CDR2 YENEEA. The CDR3 has 16 amino acids. The CDR3 DNA reads TGTGCCAGCAGCTTGTTACGCGGCGGGGGCACAGATACGCAGTATTTT. Amino acid sequence: CASSLLRGGGTDTQYF.

This clone was picked up a small number of times. This chain joins TRBV6-8 and TRBJ2-7, with no clear D. V was shortened by 2 bases and J by 3 bases, with 11 bases between the two germline ends. Per germline, CDR1 MNHGY and CDR2 SAAAGT. The CDR3 has 14 amino acids. This CDR3 is CASSYPGPSYEQYF. CDR3 bases: TGTGCCAGCAGTTACCCCGGGCCGAGCTACGAGCAGTACTTC.

In this sample, this clone is medium-sized (0.01 to 0.1%). The rearrangement joins TRBV11-3 to TRBJ2-5; the match to TRBD2 covers 7 bases. CDR1 is SGHNT, CDR2 YENEEA, per germline. The CDR3 is 16 residues long. Trimming at V came to 5 bases and at J to 4 bases, leaving 13 bases not matched to a gene. This CDR3 reads CASSQGSPGRGETQYF. The CDR3 bases are TGTGCCAGCAGCCAAGGCAGCCCGGGGAGGGGAGAGACCCAGTACTTC. Combining the CDR3 with reference TRBV11-3 and TRBJ2-5 gives the whole variable domain EAGVVQSPRYKIIEKKQPVAFWCNPISGHNTLYWYLQNLGQGPELLIRYENEEAVDDSQLPKDRFSAERLKGVDSTLKIQPAELGDSAVYLCASSQGSPGRGETQYFGPGTRLLVL.

This clone was recorded a few times. The chain joins TRBV19 to TRBJ2-2; D remains unclear. The CDR3 extends over 13 amino acids. The V gene's germline CDR1 is LNHDA and CDR2 SQIVND (reference sequence). V shed 5 bases and J shed 3 bases, with 7 bases lying between them. The CDR3 nucleotides read TGTGCCAGTAGTCCAGACTACACCGGGGAGCTGTTTTTT. The encoded protein is CASSPDYTGELFF.

This clone was observed at least ten times. The chain recombines TRBV6-8 with TRBJ1-2; D is unresolved. V lost 4 bases to trimming and J lost 0 bases, with 9 bases between them. This CDR3 has 14 amino acids. Germline assignment: CDR1 MNHGY and CDR2 SAAAGT. The CDR3 loop is CASSWVNSNYGYTF. The DNA of the CDR3 is TGTGCCAGCAGTTGGGTGAACTCTAACTATGGCTACACCTTC.

By share, this clone counts as medium-sized (0.01 to 0.1%). CDR3 amino acids: CASSPLQGWEQFF. For the CDR3, the DNA is TGTGCCAGCAGTCCTTTACAGGGATGGGAGCAGTTCTTC. The chain has TRBV9 and TRBJ2-1; possible D gene TRBD1, 6 bases. Germline assignment: CDR1 SGDLS and CDR2 YYNGEE. This CDR3 is built from 13 residues. V gave up 5 bases and J gave up 10 bases, with 16 bases separating them.

In its sample, this clone was seen a few times. The chain couples TRBV6-8 to TRBJ1-1; 7 bases fit TRBD1. The CDR3 spans 15 residues. Per germline, CDR1 MNHGY and CDR2 SAAAGT. V lost 2 bases, J lost 4 bases, and 7 bases stayed unmatched. DNA of the CDR3: TGTGCCAGCAGTTACCTTCAGACAGGGAGCACTGAAGCTTTCTTT. This codes for CASSYLQTGSTEAFF.

This clone was seen only a few times. The V gene is TRBV11-3, the J gene TRBJ2-7; D gene unclear. CDR3 length: 15 amino acids. Trimming shortened V by 3 bases and J by 0 bases, and 12 bases separated the two germline ends. Germline lookup yields CDR1 SGHNT and CDR2 YENEEA. In DNA, the CDR3 is TGTGCCAGCAGCTTGTTCACAGTCTACTCCTACGAGCAGTACTTC. Its protein is CASSLFTVYSYEQYF.

The chain joins TRBV14 to TRBJ2-1, with 12 bases fitting TRBD2. The CDR3 runs 15 residues. CDR1 is SGHDN and CDR2 is FVKESK in the germline V gene. Trimming took 4 bases from V and 9 from J; bases not matched to a gene: 7. This chain's CDR3 is CASSRGLAGRSEQFF. The CDR3 coding sequence is TGTGCCAGCAGCCGCGGACTAGCGGGACGGTCTGAGCAGTTCTTC.

This rearrangement joins TRBV6-8 to TRBJ2-3; maybe TRBD2 (5 bases). The germline V gene encodes CDR1 MNHGY and CDR2 SAAAGT. There are 12 residues in the CDR3. With 10 bases removed from V and 0 bases from J, the gap between germline ends came to 8 bases. The CDR3 nucleotides are TGTGCCACTGGACTTAGCACAGATACGCAGTATTTT. Translating it yields CATGLSTDTQYF.

This clone occurred a few times. V is TRBV27 and J is TRBJ2-1, with 11 bases identical to TRBD2. Germline trimming cut 6 bases from V and 2 bases from J; bases unmatched to any gene: 9. There are 17 residues in the CDR3. Germline CDR1 and CDR2: MNHEY and SMNVEV (reference sequence). In DNA form, the CDR3 reads TGTGCCAGCAGAGACTCTCAGGGACTAGCGGCCTACAATGAGCAGTTCTTC. It is translated as CASRDSQGLAAYNEQFF.

The gene calls are TRBV18 and TRBJ2-7; the match to TRBD1 covers 8 bases. From germline, CDR1 is KGHSH and CDR2 LQKENI. The CDR3 extends over 13 amino acids. Losses at the gene ends were 5 bases for V and 6 bases for J; bases not matched to a gene: 6. Here the CDR3 reads CASSEDRDGEQYF. In DNA form, the CDR3 reads TGTGCCAGCTCAGAGGACAGGGACGGCGAGCAGTACTTC.

By sample share, this clone is large. The V gene is TRBV9, the J gene TRBJ1-1; D not resolved. The CDR3 spans 13 residues. Germline CDR1 and CDR2: SGDLS and YYNGEE. Trimming cost V 0 bases and J 5 bases, with 8 bases left between them. The CDR3 nucleotides are TGTGCCAGCAGCGTAGCTCGAGGGACTGAAGCTTTCTTT. Translating it yields CASSVARGTEAFF.

This clone was detected a few times. The chain employs TRBV9 and TRBJ2-1, with 11 bases fitting TRBD2. CDR1 is SGDLS and CDR2 is YYNGEE in the germline V gene. With V trimmed by 0 bases and J by 6 bases, 5 bases remained unmatched. This CDR3 spans 16 amino acids. CDR3 region: CASSVVGSGRVNEQFF. In nucleotides, the CDR3 is TGTGCCAGCAGCGTAGTGGGTAGCGGGAGGGTCAATGAGCAGTTCTTC.

This clone appeared a single time. V is TRBV14 and J is TRBJ1-2; 7 positions match TRBD1. Looked up from germline, CDR1 is SGHDN and CDR2 is FVKESK. CDR3 length equals 15 residues. V lost 4 bases, J lost 4 bases, and 9 bases stayed unmatched. Here the CDR3 DNA reads TGTGCCAGCAGCCTTGACAGGGCCCAAGCCTATGGCTACACCTTC. Translated, it gives CASSLDRAQAYGYTF. The whole variable domain, filled in from reference TRBV14 and TRBJ1-2, reads EAGVTQFPSHSVIEKGQTVTLRCDPISGHDNLYWYRRVMGKEIKFLLHFVKESKQDESGMPNNRFLAERTGGTYSTLKVQPAELEDSGVYFCASSLDRAQAYGYTFGSGTRLTVV.

This clone showed up just a few times. The chain has TRBV11-3 and TRBJ2-1; D is perhaps TRBD2 (6 bases). The CDR3 spans 15 residues. Germline V gives CDR1 SGHNT, CDR2 YENEEA. V shed 1 base and J shed 10 bases, with 17 bases lying between them. DNA of the CDR3: TGTGCCAGCAGCTTAGGTGGGTGGAGGGCCGGGGAGCAGTTCTTC. It encodes CASSLGGWRAGEQFF.

The rearrangement joins TRBV19 to TRBJ2-2, with D possibly being TRBD1 or TRBD2 (6 bases each). This CDR3 has 16 amino acids. CDR1 LNHDA and CDR2 SQIVND come from the germline V gene (reference sequence). V lost 3 bases, J lost 5 bases, and 16 bases lay in between. The CDR3 loop is CASSIPLGGQTGELFF. CDR3 nucleotides: TGTGCCAGTAGTATCCCCTTGGGGGGCCAGACCGGGGAGCTGTTTTTT.